Following are 21 T cell receptor beta chains from one sample sequenced in a study of CD8+ T cells in alopecia areata. RNA was isolated and reverse transcribed to cDNA, the sequencing template. Here immunoSEQ multiplex PCR was the method, and the copy in TCRdb shows in-frame clones only, minus some. The table has under 15,000 clones, roughly 57% seen once; the top ten hold about 15%. Alopecia areata patients provided lesional scalp punch biopsies and peripheral blood. Sequenced input: skin. The receptors originated from a human donor with alopecia areata.

This clone has a single count. This chain uses TRBV27 with TRBJ2-5; D not certain. CDR1 and CDR2 from the germline V gene are MNHEY and SMNVEV (reference sequence). This CDR3 is built from 14 residues. Trimming took off 2 bases at V and 4 bases at J, with 11 bases between the two ends. The CDR3 DNA reads TGTGCCAGCAGTTTAATATCCAGCGCAGAGACCCAGTACTTC. Its protein is CASSLISSAETQYF.

The chain couples TRBV29-1 to TRBJ1-5; D perhaps matches TRBD1 (6 bases). Deletions cut 5 bases from V and 2 bases from J, with 10 bases between. CDR1 and CDR2 (germline): SQVTM, ANQGSEA. The CDR3 has 13 residues. The CDR3 DNA reads TGCAGCGTTCGGACAGAAGGCAATCAGCCCCAGCATTTT. Encoded protein: CSVRTEGNQPQHF.

This clone has a handful of counts. The chain uses TRBV4-1 and TRBJ2-5; 7 nucleotides align to TRBD1. This CDR3 has 13 residues. V dropped 5 bases and J dropped 11; count of bases not matched to a gene: 11. Germline lookup yields CDR1 MGHRA and CDR2 YSYEKL. Written as DNA, the CDR3 is TGCGCCAGCAGCAATCTAGGCGACAGGGAGCAGTACTTC. Protein: CASSNLGDREQYF.

The V gene is TRBV6-5, the J gene TRBJ1-2; TRBD1 is a possible D gene (6 bases). V was clipped by 6 bases and J by 8 bases, with 16 bases between them. The CDR3 length is 13 residues. CDR1 and CDR2 (germline): MNHEY, SVGAGI. The CDR3 bases are TGTGCCAGCAGCCCCTTTCAGGGGCAGGGCTACACCTTC. It translates to CASSPFQGQGYTF.

V and J are TRBV28 and TRBJ1-6; no reliable D call. Trimming took off 1 base at V and 6 bases at J, with 4 bases between the two ends. The CDR3 has 13 residues. Germline loops: CDR1 MDHEN, CDR2 SYDVKM. CDR3 bases: TGTGCCAGCAGTTTATTGGGTAATTCACCCCTCCACTTT. Protein: CASSLLGNSPLHF.

V and J are TRBV29-1 and TRBJ1-1, with D perhaps matching TRBD1 (5 bases). V dropped 7 bases and J dropped 2 bases, with 11 bases sitting between them. Germline V lookup: CDR1 SQVTM, CDR2 ANQGSEA. The CDR3 contains 12 residues. The CDR3 region is CSAKTVNTEAFF. Here the CDR3 DNA reads TGCAGCGCAAAGACAGTTAACACTGAAGCTTTCTTT.

This clone came up a few times. This chain links TRBV5-6 with TRBJ2-1, with TRBD2 matching 11 bases. V dropped 4 bases and J dropped 3; count of bases not matched to a gene: 9. The CDR3 runs 17 residues. Germline V gene sequence: CDR1 SGHDT, CDR2 YYEEEE. The CDR3 spells CASSPTVSGGVYNEQFF. The CDR3, as DNA: TGTGCCAGCAGCCCCACGGTTAGCGGGGGGGTCTACAATGAGCAGTTCTTC.

The sample holds a few counts of this clone. The chain recombines TRBV7-2 with TRBJ2-7; 7 bases map to TRBD2. Per germline, CDR1 SGHTA and CDR2 FQGNSA. The CDR3 length is 18 residues. V lost 5 bases to trimming and J lost 0 bases; unmatched junction nucleotides: 16. CDR3 amino acids: CASSPWGSGVSDSYEQYF. DNA for the CDR3: TGTGCCAGCAGCCCCTGGGGGAGCGGGGTATCCGACTCCTACGAGCAGTACTTC.

This clone was seen a few times. The chain links TRBV7-2 to TRBJ2-7; 8 bases match TRBD1. In germline, CDR1 is SGHTA, CDR2 FQGNSA. The V gene end was trimmed by 5 bases and the J gene end by 3 bases; junction bases not matched to a gene: 3. This CDR3 is built from 13 residues. The CDR3 reads CASSLGQDYEQYF. The CDR3 DNA sequence: TGTGCCAGCAGCCTGGGACAGGACTACGAGCAGTACTTC.

The chain has TRBV28 and TRBJ2-1, with unresolved D. The CDR3 extends over 14 amino acids. Between the trimmed V and J ends, which lost 5 bases and 5 bases, there was a span of 13 bases. Germline CDR1 reads MDHEN; CDR2 reads SYDVKM. In DNA form, the CDR3 reads TGTGCCAGCAGTCCGGATTACCATGACAATGAGCAGTTCTTC. Its translation is CASSPDYHDNEQFF. Looking up the rest from reference TRBV28 and TRBJ2-1 gives the full variable domain: DVKVTQSSRYLVKRTGEKVFLECVQDMDHENMFWYRQDPGLGLRLIYFSYDVKMKEKGDIPEGYSVSREKKERFSLILESASTNQTSMYLCASSPDYHDNEQFFGPGTRLTVL.

V and J are TRBV6-5 and TRBJ2-5; no clear D. The CDR3 loop spans 15 amino acids. Germline lookup yields CDR1 MNHEY and CDR2 SVGAGI. V gave up 0 bases and J gave up 3 bases, with 11 bases separating them. The CDR3 nucleotides are TGTGCCAGCAGTTACTCAGGACGGACCAAAGAGACCCAGTACTTC. This sequence encodes CASSYSGRTKETQYF.

The rearrangement uses TRBV4-1 and TRBJ1-1; TRBD1 is a possible D gene (5 bases). The CDR3 is 17 amino acids. CDR1 is MGHRA, CDR2 YSYEKL, per germline. The V end lost 1 base, the J end lost 5 bases, and 20 bases lay between the germline ends. The CDR3 loop is CASSQGAAGLLSTEAFF. CDR3 DNA: TGCGCCAGCAGCCAAGGGGCAGCAGGGCTCCTGAGTACTGAAGCTTTCTTT.

V is TRBV30 and J is TRBJ2-7, with 8 bases identical to TRBD1. Germline loops: CDR1 GTSNPN, CDR2 SVGIG (reference sequence). This CDR3 contains 17 residues. V shed 0 bases and J 5 bases; nucleotides not matched to a gene: 15. The CDR3 DNA is TGTGCCTGGAGTGTACCTCGGTGGGCAGGGGGCCATAACGAGCAGTACTTC. This sequence encodes CAWSVPRWAGGHNEQYF.

The chain employs TRBV7-9 and TRBJ2-5, with 9 bases lining up with TRBD2. CDR1 and CDR2 (germline): SEHNR, FQNEAQ (reference sequence). V was clipped by 3 bases and J by 3 bases; unmatched bases: 2. The CDR3 length is 14 residues. CDR3 DNA sequence: TGTGCCAGCAGCTTTCCTAGCGGGGAAGAGACCCAGTACTTC. Translated: CASSFPSGEETQYF.

V is TRBV4-2 and J is TRBJ2-3; D is undetermined. CDR3 size: 12 residues. Trimming left V 1 base short and J 6 bases short, with 5 bases between. CDR1 and CDR2 from the germline V gene are LGHNA and YNFKEQ. The CDR3 nucleotides read TGTGCCAGCAGCCAAGCTTGGGATACGCAGTATTTT. It translates to CASSQAWDTQYF.

Only one count was recorded for this clone. This chain connects TRBV29-1 to TRBJ2-1, with 13 bases lining up with TRBD2. This CDR3 comprises 15 residues. Germline CDR1 SQVTM, CDR2 ANQGSEA. With 6 bases clipped from V and 8 bases from J, the junction kept 10 bases outside the gene matches. The CDR3 reads CSVSVTSGREYEQFF. CDR3 DNA: TGCAGCGTGTCCGTAACTAGCGGGAGGGAGTATGAGCAGTTCTTC.

The J gene is TRBJ2-2, the V gene TRBV29-1; no definite D call. CDR1 and CDR2 from the germline V gene are SQVTM and ANQGSEA. The CDR3 loop spans 13 amino acids. The V gene lost 6 bases and the J gene lost 5 bases, with 13 bases spanning the gap. The CDR3 loop is CSVLPVVTGELFF. CDR3 bases: TGCAGCGTCCTCCCCGTGGTTACCGGGGAGCTGTTTTTT.

The chain combines TRBV6-6 with TRBJ2-3; possible D gene TRBD2, 6 bases. The CDR3 runs 15 residues. Trimming shortened V by 2 bases and J by 2 bases, and 11 bases separated the two germline ends. The germline V gene encodes CDR1 MNHNY and CDR2 SVGAGI (reference sequence). The CDR3 nucleotides are TGTGCCAGCAGTTACGCGGGGAGAAACACAGATACGCAGTATTTT. It codes for CASSYAGRNTDTQYF.

V is TRBV6-1 and J is TRBJ2-7; the D is unclear. The germline V gene has CDR1 MNHNS and CDR2 SASEGT. Trimming pared 6 bases from V and 2 bases from J, leaving 11 bases between. This CDR3 contains 13 residues. The CDR3 is CASRGSTTYEQYF. In DNA form, the CDR3 reads TGTGCCAGCAGAGGAAGTACGACCTACGAGCAGTACTTC.

The chain carries TRBV15 and TRBJ1-5; 10 nucleotides align to TRBD1. Germline CDR1 reads LNHNV; CDR2 reads YYDKDF (reference sequence). This CDR3 spans 18 amino acids. The V and J ends lost 1 base and 1 base, in that order; junction bases with no gene match: 7. The CDR3 region has the DNA TGTGCCACCAGCAGAGGGGACAGGGGACGATTCAGCAATCAGCCCCAGCATTTT. Translating gives CATSRGDRGRFSNQPQHF.

This chain uses TRBV19 with TRBJ2-5; 12 bases match TRBD2. Per the germline V gene, CDR1 is LNHDA and CDR2 is SQIVND (reference sequence). The CDR3 runs to 20 residues. V shed 3 bases and J 1 base; nucleotides not matched to a gene: 15. The chain's CDR3 is CASSMANNGLAGTSQETQYF. As DNA, the CDR3 is TGTGCCAGTAGTATGGCCAATAACGGACTAGCGGGAACCTCCCAAGAGACCCAGTACTTC.